The 15 T cell receptor beta chains in this list originate from one sample, sequenced in a study of blood T cell repertoires in COVID-19. Clones were read by immunoSEQ multiplex PCR, and TCRdb kept only the in-frame ones, dropping some. The table has about 160,000 clones, roughly 80% seen once. The specimen was PBMCs or T cells enriched from blood (not recorded which). These receptors originate from a woman in her thirties or forties with acute COVID-19.

CDR3 amino acids: CASKGTGNYYGYTF. The CDR3 coding sequence is TGTGCCAGCAAGGGGACAGGGAATTACTATGGCTACACCTTC. V is TRBV25-1 and J is TRBJ1-2, with TRBD1 identical over 9 bases. Germline-derived CDR1 and CDR2 are MGHDK and SYGVNS. The CDR3 contains 14 residues. V lost 7 bases to trimming and J lost 3 bases; unmatched junction nucleotides: 6.

The chain combines TRBV12-3 or TRBV12-4 with TRBJ2-1, with D possibly matching TRBD1 (6 bases). This CDR3 is built from 12 residues. The ends were cut back, 6 bases at V and 6 bases at J, with 9 bases in the middle. CDR3 sequence: CASSLQGNEQFF. DNA of the CDR3: TGTGCCAGCAGCTTACAGGGCAATGAGCAGTTCTTC.

The chain recombines TRBV30 with TRBJ1-4; D gene ambiguous. The V end was cut by 1 base, the J end by 10 bases, with 16 bases between. Germline loops: CDR1 GTSNPN, CDR2 SVGIG (reference sequence). The CDR3 is 14 amino acids. CDR3 coding DNA: TGTGCCTGGAGTGGTACGGCCTCCCGGGGAAAACTGTTTTTT. Amino acids: CAWSGTASRGKLFF.

This chain links TRBV5-4 with TRBJ1-1, with D hard to call. The V gene lost 0 bases and the J gene lost 1 base, with 10 bases spanning the gap. This CDR3 is built from 15 residues. Looked up from germline, CDR1 is SGHNT and CDR2 is YYREEE (reference sequence). CDR3 nucleotides: TGTGCCAGCAGCTTGGGGGGAGTCTCGAACACTGAAGCTTTCTTT. Translating it yields CASSLGGVSNTEAFF.

The chain has TRBV29-1 and TRBJ1-2, with D possibly being TRBD1 (6 bases). With 2 bases removed from V and 8 bases from J, the gap between germline ends came to 18 bases. CDR3 length: 14 residues. The germline V gene has CDR1 SQVTM and CDR2 ANQGSEA. The CDR3 is CSVERGHPLAGYTF. CDR3 DNA: TGCAGCGTTGAAAGGGGACACCCTCTGGCCGGCTACACCTTC.

CDR3 region: CASSLTGDSGNTIYF. The CDR3 coding sequence is TGTGCCAGCAGTCTGACAGGCGACTCTGGAAACACCATATATTTT. The chain links TRBV25-1 to TRBJ1-3, with D perhaps matching TRBD1 (6 bases). This CDR3 has 15 amino acids. Trimming pared 5 bases from V and 0 bases from J, leaving 11 bases between. Germline CDR1 is MGHDK and CDR2 is SYGVNS.

Written as DNA, the CDR3 is TGTGCCAGCTCACCACAGGGGGTGCGAGATACGCAGTATTTT. Translation: CASSPQGVRDTQYF. This rearrangement joins TRBV18 to TRBJ2-3, with D possibly TRBD1 on 6 matching bases. The ends were cut back, 1 base at V and 5 bases at J, with 10 bases in the middle. The length of the CDR3 is 14 residues. Germline V gene sequence: CDR1 KGHSH, CDR2 LQKENI.

This clone has more than one count but fewer than ten. The V and J genes are TRBV13 and TRBJ1-2; the D gene is possibly TRBD1 (5 bases). There are 16 residues in the CDR3. V gave up 2 bases and J gave up 2 bases, with 15 bases separating them. Germline values: CDR1 PRHDT, CDR2 FYEKMQ (reference sequence). This chain's CDR3 is CASSLSLGAGNYGYTF. The CDR3 DNA is TGTGCCAGCAGCTTAAGTTTGGGCGCAGGGAACTATGGCTACACCTTC.

J is TRBJ1-2 and V is TRBV24-1, with D perhaps TRBD1 (6 bases). CDR1 is KGHDR, CDR2 SFDVKD, per germline. Trimming stripped 3 bases from V and 4 bases from J, with 14 bases between. CDR3 length: 15 amino acids. The CDR3 DNA reads TGTGCCACCAGTGATCGGGGGGCCCCCCCCTATGGCTACACCTTC. It specifies CATSDRGAPPYGYTF.

This clone appeared many times. CDR3 protein: CASSLVGGSYEQYF. The CDR3 DNA reads TGTGCCAGCAGCTTGGTGGGCGGGAGTTACGAGCAGTACTTC. The rearrangement joins TRBV5-5 to TRBJ2-7; 7 nucleotides agree with TRBD2. The trim removed 0 bases at V and 4 bases at J, leaving 4 bases unmatched. The CDR3 totals 14 residues. From germline, CDR1 is SGHKS and CDR2 YYEKEE (reference sequence).

This clone appeared a few times. This chain joins TRBV30 and TRBJ2-3, with 8 bases identical to TRBD1. Germline V gives CDR1 GTSNPN, CDR2 SVGIG (reference sequence). The ends lost 2 bases at V and 10 bases at J; junction bases unmatched: 8. The CDR3 contains 13 residues. CDR3 DNA: TGTGCCTGGAGTCCGGCAGGGGGCCTAGCGCAGTATTTT. Amino acids: CAWSPAGGLAQYF. Combining the CDR3 with reference TRBV30 and TRBJ2-3 gives the whole variable domain SQTIHQWPATLVQPVGSPLSLECTVEGTSNPNLYWYRQAAGRGLQLLFYSVGIGQISSEVPQNLSASRPQDRQFILSSKKLLLSDSGFYLCAWSPAGGLAQYFGPGTRLTVL.

This chain uses TRBV28 with TRBJ1-6; tentative D call: TRBD1 (5 bases). CDR3 length: 16 residues. V lost 6 bases and J 7 bases, leaving 19 bases between the germline ends. The V gene's germline CDR1 is MDHEN and CDR2 SYDVKM. The CDR3 sequence is CASRGWIQGVNSPLHF. CDR3 nucleotide sequence: TGTGCCAGCAGGGGGTGGATCCAGGGCGTAAATTCACCCCTCCACTTT. Using reference TRBV28 and TRBJ1-6 for the parts outside the CDR3, the full variable domain is DVKVTQSSRYLVKRTGEKVFLECVQDMDHENMFWYRQDPGLGLRLIYFSYDVKMKEKGDIPEGYSVSREKKERFSLILESASTNQTSMYLCASRGWIQGVNSPLHFGNGTRLTVT.

In its sample, this clone was seen once. This chain joins TRBV19 and TRBJ1-2; the D gene is possibly TRBD1 (5 bases). The CDR3 is 15 residues long. The germline V gene encodes CDR1 LNHDA and CDR2 SQIVND (reference sequence). The ends were cut back, 2 bases at V and 3 bases at J, with 13 bases in the middle. CDR3 DNA sequence: TGTGCCAGTAGTATAACTCACCGGGGGGACTATGGCTACACCTTC. It specifies CASSITHRGDYGYTF.

The gene calls are TRBV20-1 and TRBJ1-1, with D maybe TRBD1 (6 bases). The CDR3 runs 10 residues. Trimming pared 3 bases from V and 11 bases from J, leaving 10 bases between. Germline loops: CDR1 DFQATT, CDR2 SNEGSKA (reference sequence). The CDR3 spells CSASTGKAFF. The CDR3 DNA reads TGCAGTGCTAGCACAGGGAAGGCTTTCTTT.

The CDR3 DNA is TGTGCCAGCAGTTACTCGTCCAGGAACACTGAAGCTTTCTTT. Its protein is CASSYSSRNTEAFF. The chain combines TRBV6-2 or TRBV6-3 with TRBJ1-1; no clear D gene. The germline V and J ends were trimmed by 0 bases and 1 base, with 6 bases remaining between them. CDR3 length: 14 residues. Germline loops: CDR1 MNHEY, CDR2 SVGEGT.